This TCR beta chain emerged from a study of OX40 agonist ivuxolimab in advanced cancers. In terms of the full investigation: Ivuxolimab was an agonistic, fully human IgG2 monoclonal antibody directed against OX40 (CD134), a costimulatory receptor. Intravenous ivuxolimab was administered to patients every 2 weeks at six dose levels: 0.01, 0.1, 0.3, 1.5, 3 and 10 mg/kg. Of the approximately 54 patients in dose escalation, 19 had hepatocellular carcinoma, some 15 had melanoma, 9 had renal cell carcinoma and 9 had head and neck cancer. The dose-escalation cohort was about 87% male with a mean age of 60 years, ranging from about 20 to 80. Patients were allowed to have had prior anti-PD-1, anti-PD-L1 or anti-CTLA-4 therapy, and more than 30% of the dose-escalation patients had previously received checkpoint inhibitors. Partial responses occurred in three dose-escalation patients: two with cutaneous melanoma and one with hepatocellular carcinoma. The purpose of peripheral TCRbeta sequencing was to test whether ivuxolimab changed TCR sequence diversity and led to clonal T-cell expansion. The monotherapy dose-escalation portion (N ≈ 55 patients) of the phase I ivuxolimab trial is reported in the paper. Broad study findings and their caveats: Clonal expansion of both CD4+ and CD8+ blood T cells was observed from baseline to week 6 at doses 0.1 to 3.0 mg/kg. The antigen specificity of the clonally expanded peripheral T cells was not determined. In partial responders in the 0.1-3.0 mg/kg groups, normalized peripheral clonal expansion was found to be among the lowest, especially among CD8+ T cells. Low levels of normalized T-cell clonal expansion were also seen in some patients who did not respond. After ivuxolimab, CD8+ T cells had more expanded clones than CD4+ T cells on average.

The trial excluded patients who had a history of autoimmune disease or were on systemic immunosuppression. Peripheral blood for TCR sequencing was drawn from every dose cohort at baseline, at cycle 4 day 1 and at cycle 7 day 1. Samples came from an open-label, multicenter, first-in-human phase I dose-escalation trial of ivuxolimab. Adults with locally advanced or metastatic melanoma, renal cell carcinoma, hepatocellular carcinoma or head and neck squamous cell carcinoma were enrolled in the trial. Before TCR sequencing, CD4+ and CD8+ T cells were separately sorted from peripheral blood. V lost 6 bases and J lost 4 bases; the stretch between them is 7 bases long. From the germline V gene (reference sequence), CDR1 is SEHNR and CDR2 is FQNEAQ. There are 12 amino acids in the CDR3, from cysteine to phenylalanine inclusive. Only the CDR3 portion is preserved as DNA: 36 bases, with reading frame beginning at the first base.

To sequence the TCRbeta CDR3 region, genomic DNA was isolated from the sorted cells. TCRbeta CDR3 regions were sequenced using the immunoSEQ Assay. This immuneACCESS table, as held by TCRdb, lists in-frame sequences with V and J called but not all clones. Of the missing ones, under half trace to an unresolved V gene in checked studies; the others have no known cause. In all, the sample holds some 99,000 clones, and 90% of those were seen once. The ten largest clones capture roughly 1.5% of the sample. This clone appeared a few times. Its antigen is not yet known. Qualities for individual bases were not recorded, and no much larger clone is one base off.

The sequence is built from TRBV7-9 and TRBJ1-5, with the D gene not confidently named. This specimen was CD4+ or CD8+ T cells sorted from blood, taken in a trial of the OX40 agonist ivuxolimab. This receptor was taken from an adult with an advanced solid tumor such as melanoma, head and neck, liver or kidney cancer. The bases are TGTGCCAGCAGTTCCCCAAATCAGCCCCAGCATTTT. Translated, it reads CASSSPNQPQHF. The full variable domain, with segments outside the CDR3 supplied by the reference TRBV7-9 and TRBJ1-5 proteins, appears as DTGVSQNPRHKITKRGQNVTFRCDPISEHNRLYWYRQTLGQGPEFLTYFQNEAQLEKSRLLSDRFSAERPKGSFSTLEIQRTEQGDSAMYLCASSSPNQPQHFGDGTRLSIL.